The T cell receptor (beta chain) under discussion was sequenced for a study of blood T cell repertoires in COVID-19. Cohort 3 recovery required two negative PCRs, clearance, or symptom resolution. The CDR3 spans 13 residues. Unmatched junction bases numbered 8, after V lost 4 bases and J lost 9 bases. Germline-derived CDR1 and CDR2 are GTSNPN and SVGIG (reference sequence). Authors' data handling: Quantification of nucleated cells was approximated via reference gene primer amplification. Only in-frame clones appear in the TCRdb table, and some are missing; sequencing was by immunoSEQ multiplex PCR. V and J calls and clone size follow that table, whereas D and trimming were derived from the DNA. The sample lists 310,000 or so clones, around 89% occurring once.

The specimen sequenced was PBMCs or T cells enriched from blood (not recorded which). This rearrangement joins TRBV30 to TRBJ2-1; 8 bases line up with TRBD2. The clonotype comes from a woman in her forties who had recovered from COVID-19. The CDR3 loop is CAWTASGYVEQFF. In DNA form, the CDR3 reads TGTGCCTGGACGGCTAGCGGGTACGTTGAGCAGTTCTTC.